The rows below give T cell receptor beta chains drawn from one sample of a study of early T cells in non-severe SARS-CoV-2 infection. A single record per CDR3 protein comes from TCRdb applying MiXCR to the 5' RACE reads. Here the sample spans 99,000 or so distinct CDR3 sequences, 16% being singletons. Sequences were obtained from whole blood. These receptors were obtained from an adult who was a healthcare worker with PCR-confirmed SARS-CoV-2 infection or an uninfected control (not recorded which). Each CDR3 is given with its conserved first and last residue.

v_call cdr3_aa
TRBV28 CASSLRTGYTF
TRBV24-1 CATSDYRDRGSSNQPQHF
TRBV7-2 CASSESYGYTF
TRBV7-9 CASSLALDRADEQYF
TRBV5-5 CASSLGQGRSDTQYF
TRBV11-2 CASSSLMDYNEQFF
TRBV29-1 CSVLTGADEKLFF
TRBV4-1 CASSQSGLAVDSYEQYF
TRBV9 CASSGGTDNEQFF
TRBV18 CASSPPAGGSGVEQYF
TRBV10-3 CAISERETQYF
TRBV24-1 CATSDTGTASTDTQYF
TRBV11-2 CASSSWTQLQSGADTQYF
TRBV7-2 CASSFRRVNYEQYF
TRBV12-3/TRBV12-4 CASSEGGSWGNTIYF
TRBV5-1 CASSLAPTSLLTKNIQYF
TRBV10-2 CASSQVSSGSNEQFF
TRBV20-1 CSAIRLVGSNEQFF
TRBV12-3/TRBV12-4 CASSLEGTSISYEQFF
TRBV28 CASSLGRRSEAFF
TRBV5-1 CASSFEETGGSYEQYF
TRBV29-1 CSVRLADWNEQFF